These 15 T cell receptor beta chains originate from one sample sequenced in a study of control samples from healthy donors and cancer patients. Clones were read by immunoSEQ multiplex PCR, and TCRdb kept only the in-frame ones, dropping some. The sample yields 15,000 or so clones, 85% to 95% seen once. Sequences were obtained from PBMCs. The receptors derive from an elderly man with lung cancer.

The J gene is TRBJ1-5, the V gene TRBV24-1; D ambiguous. This CDR3 has 12 residues. V was shortened by 6 bases and J by 0 bases, with 2 bases between the two germline ends. Germline V gene data show CDR1 as KGHDR and CDR2 as SFDVKD. CDR3 in DNA: TGTGCCACCAGTAATAGCAATCAGCCCCAGCATTTT. This sequence encodes CATSNSNQPQHF.

The chain carries TRBV7-8 and TRBJ1-1; D is possibly TRBD1 (5 bases). V lost 5 bases and J 4 bases, leaving 14 bases between the germline ends. The CDR3 has 14 amino acids. Germline V gene data show CDR1 as SGHVS and CDR2 as FQNEAQ. DNA for the CDR3: TGTGCCAGCAGCCGGACCCAGGGTCGCACTGAAGCTTTCTTT. Its translation: CASSRTQGRTEAFF.

This sequence joins TRBV6-2 or TRBV6-3 and TRBJ1-1, with a possible D match to TRBD1 (6 bases). The CDR3 length is 13 residues. Germline V lookup: CDR1 MNHEY, CDR2 SVGEGT. V was clipped by 6 bases and J by 5 bases, with 13 bases between them. CDR3 coding DNA: TGTGCCAGCAGCCCGGGACATGGAACTGAAGCTTTCTTT. This codes for CASSPGHGTEAFF.

The sample holds one count of this clone. V gene TRBV18 combines with J gene TRBJ1-4, with 7 bases lining up with TRBD1. The CDR3 covers 15 residues. V lost 3 bases, J lost 6 bases, and 7 bases stayed unmatched. Germline lookup yields CDR1 KGHSH and CDR2 LQKENI. In DNA form, the CDR3 reads TGTGCCAGCTCACCTCAAAGGGGGCGAGATGAAAAACTGTTTTTT. Its protein product is CASSPQRGRDEKLFF.

This chain connects TRBV6-5 to TRBJ2-7; TRBD1 matches at 9 bases. The germline V gene has CDR1 MNHEY and CDR2 SVGAGI. V lost 7 bases and J lost 3; bases outside the gene matches: 4. The CDR3 is 13 residues long. CDR3 nucleotides: TGTGCCAGCACTGTGACAGGGGGCTACGAGCAGTACTTC. It is translated as CASTVTGGYEQYF.

The V gene is TRBV4-1, the J gene TRBJ1-4; D is undetermined. Trimming cost V 6 bases and J 7 bases, with 21 bases left between them. CDR3 length equals 16 residues. From germline, CDR1 is MGHRA and CDR2 YSYEKL. CDR3 protein: CASRSHPRGQSEKLFF. In DNA, the CDR3 is TGCGCCAGCAGAAGCCACCCCCGGGGTCAGAGTGAAAAACTGTTTTTT.

The chain is built from TRBV28 and TRBJ2-5, with TRBD2 matching over 15 bases. This CDR3 has 19 residues. Germline V gene sequence: CDR1 MDHEN, CDR2 SYDVKM. The trim removed 5 bases at V and 1 base at J, leaving 11 bases unmatched. CDR3 loop: CASSTLHGTSGGPQETQYF. The DNA of the CDR3 is TGTGCCAGCAGTACCTTACACGGGACTAGCGGGGGGCCCCAAGAGACCCAGTACTTC.

Here the CDR3 reads CASSIGGRRDQPQHF. The CDR3 DNA reads TGTGCCAGTAGTATAGGAGGCAGGCGGGATCAGCCCCAGCATTTT. V and J are TRBV19 and TRBJ1-5; D is unclear. The CDR3 runs to 15 residues. V lost 1 base to trimming and J lost 5 bases, with 12 bases between them. Germline CDR1 reads LNHDA; CDR2 reads SQIVND (reference sequence).

This clone came up once. The chain carries TRBV7-2 and TRBJ2-4; D is possibly TRBD1 or TRBD2 (5 bases each). The germline gives CDR1 SGHTA, CDR2 FQGNSA. This CDR3 contains 15 residues. Deletions cut 1 base from V and 11 bases from J, with 18 bases between. The CDR3 spells CASSLGVGAGIVQYF. DNA of the CDR3: TGTGCCAGCAGCTTAGGGGTCGGGGCAGGGATTGTTCAGTACTTC.

The CDR3, as DNA: TGTGCCAGCAGCCCCTCACCAAGGGCGAGTTCACCCCTCCACTTT. This gives the protein CASSPSPRASSPLHF. The gene calls are TRBV28 and TRBJ1-6; D ambiguous. Per germline, CDR1 MDHEN and CDR2 SYDVKM. The length of the CDR3 is 15 residues. V was shortened by 6 bases and J by 9 bases, with 18 bases between the two germline ends.

The chain employs TRBV14 and TRBJ1-2; maybe TRBD1 (5 bases). With 3 bases removed from V and 4 bases from J, the gap between germline ends came to 15 bases. This CDR3 is built from 15 residues. Germline V gene sequence: CDR1 SGHDN, CDR2 FVKESK. The CDR3 sequence: CASSHVRGASYGYTF. The CDR3 DNA reads TGTGCCAGCAGCCACGTGAGAGGGGCGAGCTATGGCTACACCTTC.

The chain employs TRBV5-6 and TRBJ2-4, with D hard to call. The length of the CDR3 is 15 residues. Germline CDR1 reads SGHDT; CDR2 reads YYEEEE. Deletions cut 0 bases from V and 0 bases from J, with 7 bases between. The CDR3 loop is CASSLGTLAKNIQYF. CDR3 DNA: TGTGCCAGCAGCTTGGGGACGCTAGCCAAAAACATTCAGTACTTC. The full variable domain, its missing parts supplied by reference TRBV5-6 and TRBJ2-4, is DAGVTQSPTHLIKTRGQQVTLRCSPKSGHDTVSWYQQALGQGPQFIFQYYEEEERQRGNFPDRFSGHQFPNYSSELNVNALLLGDSALYLCASSLGTLAKNIQYFGAGTRLSVL.

The chain joins TRBV7-9 to TRBJ1-2; tentative D call: TRBD1 (6 bases). There are 17 residues in the CDR3. Germline-derived CDR1 and CDR2 are SEHNR and FQNEAQ (reference sequence). Trimming shortened V by 2 bases and J by 6 bases, and 22 bases separated the two germline ends. CDR3 in amino acids: CASSLMRLDRLTDGYTF. CDR3 DNA sequence: TGTGCCAGCAGCTTAATGCGATTAGACAGGCTGACGGATGGCTACACCTTC.

V is TRBV5-4 and J is TRBJ2-7; 10 nucleotides match TRBD1. Per the germline V gene, CDR1 is SGHNT and CDR2 is YYREEE (reference sequence). The length of the CDR3 is 15 residues. The junction had 9 bases not matched to a gene; V was cut back by 4 bases and J by 5 bases. DNA of the CDR3: TGTGCCAGCAGCGGAAGGGGACAGGGGATTCACGAGCAGTACGTC. It is translated as CASSGRGQGIHEQYV.

The chain employs TRBV10-1 and TRBJ1-5, with a possible D match to TRBD1 (6 bases). Per the germline V gene, CDR1 is WNHNN and CDR2 is SYGVQD (reference sequence). This CDR3 is built from 15 residues. V was pared by 0 bases and J by 5 bases, with 11 bases between. As DNA, the CDR3 is TGCGCCAGCAGTGAGTCACAGGGAACCGATCAGCCCCAGCATTTT. Encoded protein: CASSESQGTDQPQHF.